The rows below give T cell receptor beta chains drawn from one sample of a study of cytomegalovirus exposure and HLA in healthy donors. Measured with immunoSEQ multiplex PCR; TCRdb has only the in-frame clones, and not every one. The table lists over 75,000 clones, roughly 80% of them singletons. Sequencing was carried out using PBMCs. The receptors were sampled from a man aged 35 to 55 in good health and CMV-seropositive. Both conserved end residues are part of each CDR3. Each record gives: V gene, D gene, J gene, clone size, CDR3 protein, CDR3 DNA. The D gene is left open where the match is weak. Size is stated for part of the rows, as once, few or many counts, or as a class when the clone is expanded.

V: TRBV6-1
D: NA
J: TRBJ2-3
size: few
CDR3: CASTIGSGGDTQYF
DNA: TGTGCCAGCACCATAGGATCCGGAGGCGATACGCAGTATTTT

V: TRBV29-1
D: TRBD1
J: TRBJ2-3
size: NA
CDR3: CSVGQGDITDTQYF
DNA: TGCAGCGTAGGACAGGGGGACATCACAGATACGCAGTATTTT

V: TRBV19
D: NA
J: TRBJ1-5
size: NA
CDR3: CASSWRDDQPQHF
DNA: TGTGCCAGTAGTTGGAGGGACGATCAGCCCCAGCATTTT

V: TRBV7-9
D: NA
J: TRBJ2-7
size: few
CDR3: CASSRDTYEQYF
DNA: TGTGCCAGCAGCCGGGACACCTACGAGCAGTACTTC

V: TRBV19
D: NA
J: TRBJ1-5
size: NA
CDR3: CASSMKPDTFNQPQHF
DNA: TGTGCCAGTAGTATGAAACCGGACACTTTCAATCAGCCCCAGCATTTT

V: TRBV7-2
D: NA
J: TRBJ2-5
size: NA
CDR3: CASSFGTLQETQYF
DNA: TGTGCCAGCAGCTTCGGGACTCTCCAAGAGACCCAGTACTTC

V: TRBV6-6
D: NA
J: TRBJ1-5
size: few
CDR3: CASSYSTGNQPQHF
DNA: TGTGCCAGCAGTTACTCGACCGGGAATCAGCCCCAGCATTTT

V: TRBV10-2
D: NA
J: TRBJ2-7
size: few
CDR3: CASSQTANYEQYF
DNA: TGCGCCAGCAGTCAGACAGCGAACTACGAGCAGTACTTC

V: TRBV6-1
D: TRBD1
J: TRBJ1-1
size: NA
CDR3: CASSVRTGENEAFF
DNA: TGTGCCAGCAGTGTCCGGACAGGGGAAAATGAAGCTTTCTTT

V: TRBV11-3
D: NA
J: TRBJ2-1
size: NA
CDR3: CASSLGDSMEQFF
DNA: TGTGCCAGCAGCTTAGGGGACTCGATGGAGCAGTTCTTC

V: TRBV7-2
D: NA
J: TRBJ1-5
size: once
CDR3: CASSLWQGGNQPQHF
DNA: TGTGCCAGCAGCTTATGGCAGGGAGGGAATCAGCCCCAGCATTTT

V: TRBV27
D: TRBD2
J: TRBJ2-1
size: NA
CDR3: CASSLTSGYNEQFF
DNA: TGTGCCAGCAGTTTAACTAGCGGGTACAATGAGCAGTTCTTC

V: TRBV4-1
D: NA
J: TRBJ1-2
size: NA
CDR3: CASSQDPGSYGYTF
DNA: TGCGCCAGCAGCCAAGATCCAGGGTCGTATGGCTACACCTTC

V: TRBV7-8
D: TRBD1
J: TRBJ1-1
size: NA
CDR3: CASSPYATGSAGEAFF
DNA: TGTGCCAGCAGCCCCTACGCGACAGGGTCCGCGGGTGAAGCTTTCTTT

V: TRBV29-1
D: NA
J: TRBJ2-7
size: NA
CDR3: CSYMEGGGEQYF
DNA: TGCAGCTATATGGAGGGAGGGGGCGAGCAGTACTTC

V: TRBV6-5
D: NA
J: TRBJ1-1
size: NA
CDR3: CASSFGRNTEAFF
DNA: TGTGCCAGCAGTTTTGGCCGGAACACTGAAGCTTTCTTT

V: TRBV19
D: TRBD2
J: TRBJ2-1
size: NA
CDR3: CASSTRLAGLYNEQFF
DNA: TGTGCCAGTAGTACCAGACTAGCGGGGCTGTACAATGAGCAGTTCTTC

V: TRBV6-5
D: NA
J: TRBJ1-6
size: NA
CDR3: CATMPSTNNSPLHF
DNA: TGTGCCACCATGCCTTCGACAAATAATTCACCCCTCCACTTT

V: TRBV5-1
D: TRBD1
J: TRBJ2-3
size: NA
CDR3: CASSLGQGDDTQYF
DNA: TGCGCCAGCAGCTTGGGACAGGGGGACGATACGCAGTATTTT

V: TRBV29-1
D: NA
J: TRBJ2-7
size: NA
CDR3: CSVRGSYEQYF
DNA: TGCAGCGTTCGTGGCAGCTACGAGCAGTACTTC

V: TRBV7-9
D: TRBD1
J: TRBJ1-2
size: few
CDR3: CASSLDRGGSRGRYGYTF
DNA: TGTGCCAGCAGTTTGGACAGGGGTGGGTCGAGGGGAAGATATGGCTACACCTTC

V: TRBV18
D: TRBD1
J: TRBJ1-6
size: NA
CDR3: CASSPGQNSPLHF
DNA: TGTGCCAGCTCCCCGGGACAGAATTCACCCCTCCACTTT

V: TRBV28
D: NA
J: TRBJ2-6
size: NA
CDR3: CASSYPLRVSGANVLTF
DNA: TGTGCCAGCAGTTACCCCCTGAGGGTCTCTGGGGCCAACGTCCTGACTTTC

V: TRBV11-2
D: NA
J: TRBJ2-5
size: NA
CDR3: CASNHRAQTQYF
DNA: TGTGCCAGCAACCACCGAGCCCAGACCCAGTACTTC

V: TRBV13
D: TRBD1
J: TRBJ1-1
size: once
CDR3: CASSSPRQGARDTEAFF
DNA: TGTGCCAGCAGCTCCCCCAGACAGGGGGCCCGTGACACTGAAGCTTTCTTT

V: TRBV7-6
D: TRBD2
J: TRBJ2-3
size: NA
CDR3: CASSPLSGTSGADTQYF
DNA: TGTGCCAGCAGCCCCCTAAGTGGGACTAGCGGGGCAGATACGCAGTATTTT

V: TRBV4-1
D: TRBD1
J: TRBJ1-6
size: NA
CDR3: CASSQDGGQGAGRWNSPLHF
DNA: TGCGCCAGCAGCCAAGACGGGGGACAGGGGGCCGGAAGGTGGAATTCACCCCTCCACTTT

V: TRBV5-8
D: NA
J: TRBJ2-7
size: NA
CDR3: CASSLAGIVYEQYF
DNA: TGTGCCAGCAGCTTGGCAGGAATCGTTTACGAGCAGTACTTC

V: TRBV7-2
D: NA
J: TRBJ2-7
size: NA
CDR3: CASSYIGQSYEQYF
DNA: TGTGCCAGCAGCTATATTGGACAGTCCTACGAGCAGTACTTC

V: TRBV6-5
D: NA
J: TRBJ1-2
size: NA
CDR3: CASSWGGSRGYTF
DNA: TGTGCCAGCAGTTGGGGGGGAAGCAGGGGCTACACCTTC

V: TRBV7-2
D: NA
J: TRBJ1-5
size: NA
CDR3: CASSFSPNQPQHF
DNA: TGTGCCAGCAGCTTCAGTCCCAATCAGCCCCAGCATTTT

V: TRBV9
D: TRBD1
J: TRBJ2-6
size: NA
CDR3: CASSVLTGGGANVLTF
DNA: TGTGCCAGCAGCGTATTGACAGGGGGTGGGGCCAACGTCCTGACTTTC

V: TRBV29-1
D: TRBD2
J: TRBJ2-1
size: NA
CDR3: CSVEDRGLADSFGGEQFF
DNA: TGCAGCGTTGAAGATCGCGGACTAGCGGATTCCTTTGGAGGTGAGCAGTTCTTC

V: TRBV19
D: TRBD1
J: TRBJ2-1
size: NA
CDR3: CASRRRSDRGNEQFF
DNA: TGTGCCAGCCGTAGGAGATCTGACAGGGGGAATGAGCAGTTCTTC

V: TRBV28
D: NA
J: TRBJ2-4
size: once
CDR3: CASSGMGAKNIQYF
DNA: TGTGCCAGCAGCGGGATGGGTGCCAAAAACATTCAGTACTTC

V: TRBV18
D: TRBD1
J: TRBJ2-7
size: few
CDR3: CASSPRDSYEQYF
DNA: TGTGCCAGCTCACCCCGGGACAGCTACGAGCAGTACTTC

V: TRBV7-6
D: NA
J: TRBJ1-1
size: NA
CDR3: CASSLEEGSEAFF
DNA: TGTGCCAGCAGCTTAGAAGAGGGTTCTGAAGCTTTCTTT

V: TRBV27
D: TRBD2
J: TRBJ2-3
size: NA
CDR3: CASSLKTSGVSTDTQYF
DNA: TGTGCCAGCAGTTTAAAGACTAGCGGGGTTAGCACAGATACGCAGTATTTT

V: TRBV28
D: TRBD2
J: TRBJ2-1
size: NA
CDR3: CASSLLSSGSGEQFF
DNA: TGTGCCAGCAGTTTATTGAGTAGCGGGAGTGGCGAGCAGTTCTTC

V: TRBV6-5
D: NA
J: TRBJ1-5
size: few
CDR3: CASRGRSNQPQHF
DNA: TGTGCCAGCAGGGGCCGTAGCAATCAGCCCCAGCATTTT